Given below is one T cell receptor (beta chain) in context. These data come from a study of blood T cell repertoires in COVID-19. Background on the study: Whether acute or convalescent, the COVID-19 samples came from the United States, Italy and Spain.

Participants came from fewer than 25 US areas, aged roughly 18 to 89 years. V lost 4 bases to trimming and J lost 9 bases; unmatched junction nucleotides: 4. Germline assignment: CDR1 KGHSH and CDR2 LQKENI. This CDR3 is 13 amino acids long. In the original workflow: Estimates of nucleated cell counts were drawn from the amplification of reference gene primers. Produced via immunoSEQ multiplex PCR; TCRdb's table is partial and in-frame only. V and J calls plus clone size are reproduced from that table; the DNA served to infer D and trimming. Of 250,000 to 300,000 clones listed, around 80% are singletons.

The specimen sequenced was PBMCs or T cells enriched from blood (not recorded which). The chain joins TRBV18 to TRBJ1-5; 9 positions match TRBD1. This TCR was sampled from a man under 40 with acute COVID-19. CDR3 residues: CASSLGQGRPQHF. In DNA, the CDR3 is TGTGCCAGCTCACTCGGACAGGGGAGGCCCCAGCATTTT.